This entry lists 23 T cell receptor beta chains sequenced from one sample in a study of vaccination effects on CD4 cells after COVID-19. These receptors' antigens are unknown. Profiled with immunoSEQ multiplex PCR; TCRdb holds only in-frame clones, not every one. This table has tens of thousands of clones, around 73% appearing once. Antigen-specific CD4+ T cell clonotypes were called by their expansion after viral peptide-pool culture in ViraFEST. Culture lasted roughly eleven days before CD4+ T cell isolation. Everyone in the study got two shots of either the BNT162b2 or mRNA-1273 vaccine. This specimen consisted of CD4+ T cells from PBMCs cultured with HCoV-229E spike peptides, obtained after COVID-19 vaccination. Every receptor here comes from a human donor who received a COVID-19 vaccine.

The table lists this clone with a few counts. The chain recombines TRBV4-3 with TRBJ2-2; D perhaps matches TRBD1 (6 bases). In germline, CDR1 is LGHNA, CDR2 YSLEER. The germline V and J ends were trimmed by 4 bases and 5 bases, with 11 bases remaining between them. This CDR3 region has 14 residues. CDR3 residues: CASSLLQGTGELFF. The CDR3 DNA reads TGCGCCAGCAGCCTCTTACAGGGTACCGGGGAGCTGTTTTTT.

The chain couples TRBV18 to TRBJ2-1, with a possible D match to TRBD1 (6 bases). The V end lost 8 bases, the J end lost 12 bases, and 11 bases lay between the germline ends. Per the germline V gene, CDR1 is KGHSH and CDR2 is LQKENI. This CDR3 spans 10 amino acids. The CDR3 reads CASQGIRQFF. CDR3 in DNA: TGTGCCAGCCAGGGGATCCGGCAGTTCTTC.

The genes are TRBV12-3 or TRBV12-4 and TRBJ2-1, with D possibly matching TRBD2 (6 bases). Trimming left V 1 base short and J 14 bases short, with 12 bases between. This CDR3 is 12 amino acids long. CDR3 protein: CASSLGTGEKFF. The DNA for the CDR3 is TGTGCCAGCAGTTTAGGGACGGGGGAGAAGTTCTTC.

The chain employs TRBV12-5 and TRBJ1-5, with 8 bases fitting TRBD1. The CDR3 spans 19 residues. Per the germline V gene, CDR1 is LGHNT and CDR2 is FRNRAP. With 2 bases clipped from V and 0 bases from J, the junction kept 12 bases outside the gene matches. CDR3 coding DNA: TGTGCTAGTGGTTTGTGGGTGCAGGGGGCAGGAGGTAGCAATCAGCCCCAGCATTTT. Amino acids: CASGLWVQGAGGSNQPQHF. The variable domain in full, completed from reference TRBV12-5 and TRBJ1-5, reads DARVTQTPRHKVTEMGQEVTMRCQPILGHNTVFWYRQTMMQGLELLAYFRNRAPLDDSGMPKDRFSAEMPDATLATLKIQPSEPRDSAVYFCASGLWVQGAGGSNQPQHFGDGTRLSIL.

V is TRBV28 and J is TRBJ1-2, with a possible D match to TRBD1 (6 bases). The germline V gene has CDR1 MDHEN and CDR2 SYDVKM. The length of the CDR3 is 13 residues. Deletions cut 8 bases from V and 2 bases from J, with 12 bases between. CDR3 protein: CASLDRLNYGYTF. In DNA form, the CDR3 reads TGTGCCAGCTTAGACAGGTTGAACTATGGCTACACCTTC.

This chain connects TRBV6-5 to TRBJ1-1; D remains unclear. The CDR3 length is 15 residues. V was clipped by 6 bases and J by 1 base, with 15 bases between them. Germline CDR1 is MNHEY and CDR2 is SVGAGI. DNA for the CDR3: TGTGCCAGCAGCCCCGCTACCGCGGGGAACACTGAAGCTTTCTTT. This gives the protein CASSPATAGNTEAFF.

This clone showed up just once. V gene TRBV7-9 combines with J gene TRBJ2-6, with D unresolved. The CDR3 sequence is 14 residues long. V dropped 1 base and J dropped 4 bases, with 5 bases sitting between them. The V gene's germline CDR1 is SEHNR and CDR2 FQNEAQ (reference sequence). In nucleotides, the CDR3 is TGTGCCAGCAGCTTAGGTACCGGGGCCAACGTCCTGACTTTC. Residues: CASSLGTGANVLTF.

The chain is built from TRBV6-2 or TRBV6-3 and TRBJ2-3, with a possible D match to TRBD1 (5 bases). The CDR3 length is 14 residues. V was pared by 5 bases and J by 5 bases, with 14 bases between. The germline CDR1 and CDR2 sequences are MNHEY and SVGEGT. The CDR3 here is CASSTNDRLDTQYF. In nucleotides, the CDR3 is TGTGCCAGCAGTACCAACGACAGACTAGATACGCAGTATTTT.

The chain employs TRBV5-1 and TRBJ2-5, with a weak D call TRBD2 (5 bases). This CDR3 comprises 13 residues. Per germline, CDR1 SGHRS and CDR2 YFSETQ. The ends were cut back, 3 bases at V and 2 bases at J, with 8 bases in the middle. CDR3 coding DNA: TGCGCCAGCAGCTCCACTAGTCAAGAGACCCAGTACTTC. The encoded protein is CASSSTSQETQYF.

This clone was found a few times. This CDR3 is CASSTGEGTEAFF. The CDR3 region has the DNA TGCGCCAGCAGTACGGGGGAGGGCACTGAAGCTTTCTTT. The chain employs TRBV5-1 and TRBJ1-1; D is perhaps TRBD1 (5 bases). The CDR3 runs to 13 residues. Deletions cut 5 bases from V and 4 bases from J, with 12 bases between. CDR1 and CDR2 from the germline V gene are SGHRS and YFSETQ.

This sequence joins TRBV2 and TRBJ2-5; 7 bases map to TRBD1. Germline CDR1 reads SNHLY; CDR2 reads FYNNEI. J lost 5 bases, V lost 7 bases, and 7 bases had no gene match. CDR3 length: 13 amino acids. The CDR3 sequence: CASTSTGFETQYF. CDR3 in DNA: TGTGCCAGCACCTCGACAGGGTTCGAGACCCAGTACTTC. Supplemented by reference TRBV2 and TRBJ2-5, the full variable domain reads EPEVTQTPSHQVTQMGQEVILRCVPISNHLYFYWYRQILGQKVEFLVSFYNNEISEKSEIFDDQFSVERPDGSNFTLKIRSTKLEDSAMYFCASTSTGFETQYFGPGTRLLVL.

The chain joins TRBV6-1 to TRBJ2-6; a weak D match, TRBD1 (5 bases). This CDR3 region has 19 residues. CDR1 and CDR2 (germline): MNHNS, SASEGT. V lost 6 bases to trimming and J lost 0 bases, with 21 bases between them. CDR3 bases: TGTGCCAGCAGCGAATCCTCAGGGTCCTCGTTCTCTGGGGCCAACGTCCTGACTTTC. As protein: CASSESSGSSFSGANVLTF.

This clone was picked up a small number of times. The chain carries TRBV7-8 and TRBJ1-4; unclear D gene. Trimming removed 3 bases from V and 0 bases from J, with 8 bases in between. The germline V gene has CDR1 SGHVS and CDR2 FQNEAQ. The CDR3 covers 15 residues. DNA for the CDR3: TGTGCCAGCAGCTTGCGGGGAGCAACTAATGAAAAACTGTTTTTT. Its translation is CASSLRGATNEKLFF.

The sample holds one count of this clone. The rearrangement joins TRBV5-1 to TRBJ2-3, with unresolved D. The CDR3 spans 15 residues. The germline CDR1 and CDR2 sequences are SGHRS and YFSETQ. The V gene lost 0 bases and the J gene lost 5 bases, with 13 bases spanning the gap. The CDR3 here is CASSLVGPLGDTQYF. The CDR3, as DNA: TGCGCCAGCAGCTTGGTAGGACCTCTTGGAGATACGCAGTATTTT.

The chain recombines TRBV9 with TRBJ1-4; the match to TRBD1 covers 8 bases. Germline V gene lookup returns CDR1 SGDLS and CDR2 YYNGEE. Trimming cost V 4 bases and J 8 bases; bases outside gene matches: 7. This CDR3 has 14 amino acids. The CDR3 protein is CASSPRTGTEKLFF. CDR3 in DNA: TGTGCCAGCAGCCCTCGGACAGGGACGGAAAAACTGTTTTTT.

The chain joins TRBV20-1 to TRBJ2-2; D remains unclear. CDR1 is DFQATT and CDR2 is SNEGSKA in the germline V gene (reference sequence). The CDR3 is 11 amino acids. With 6 bases removed from V and 9 bases from J, the gap between germline ends came to 11 bases. The chain's CDR3 is CSAPLHRELFF. CDR3 bases: TGCAGTGCACCTTTACACAGGGAGCTGTTTTTT.

The CDR3 DNA sequence: TGTGCCAGCAGCTTGACAGGGGATCGCACAGATACGCAGTATTTT. It encodes CASSLTGDRTDTQYF. The chain uses TRBV9 and TRBJ2-3; TRBD1 matches at 8 bases. From germline, CDR1 is SGDLS and CDR2 YYNGEE. Germline trimming cut 4 bases from V and 1 base from J; bases unmatched to any gene: 5. This CDR3 spans 15 amino acids.

This chain links TRBV5-1 with TRBJ1-3, with 9 positions matching TRBD1. Trimming took 0 bases from V and 1 from J; bases not matched to a gene: 2. Germline CDR1 reads SGHRS; CDR2 reads YFSETQ. The CDR3 is 16 amino acids. The CDR3 here is CASSLGGTGSGNTIYF. As DNA, the CDR3 is TGCGCCAGCAGCTTGGGCGGGACAGGGTCTGGAAACACCATATATTTT.

In its sample, this clone was seen a few times. The chain links TRBV7-2 to TRBJ1-1; perhaps TRBD1 as D (6 bases). From germline, CDR1 is SGHTA and CDR2 FQGNSA. Trimming stripped 1 base from V and 6 bases from J, with 24 bases between. CDR3 length: 18 residues. The CDR3 protein is CASSLEPMRLGGAAEAFF. CDR3 sequence (DNA): TGTGCCAGCAGCTTAGAACCGATGAGGTTGGGGGGCGCCGCTGAAGCTTTCTTT.

The chain links TRBV7-9 to TRBJ2-1, with TRBD1 matching 9 bases. Per germline, CDR1 SEHNR and CDR2 FQNEAQ (reference sequence). The length of the CDR3 is 17 residues. After removal of 5 bases from V and 7 bases from J, the junction contained 15 bases not matched to a gene. For the CDR3, the DNA is TGTGCCAGCAGCCCCCATAATGGTGTCGACAGGGGGAATGAGCAGTTCTTC. This encodes CASSPHNGVDRGNEQFF.

The V gene is TRBV12-3 or TRBV12-4, the J gene TRBJ1-2; D gene uncertain. V lost 8 bases and J lost 10, with 20 bases in between. The length of the CDR3 is 13 residues. Here the CDR3 DNA reads TGTGCCAGCTCCGAACGCGGACCCGATCCCTACACCTTC. It is translated as CASSERGPDPYTF.

The count of this clone is one. The chain employs TRBV7-9 and TRBJ2-3; D not resolved. Germline lookup yields CDR1 SEHNR and CDR2 FQNEAQ (reference sequence). The CDR3 has 13 amino acids. V was clipped by 0 bases and J by 0 bases, with 1 base between them. For the CDR3, the DNA is TGTGCCAGCAGCTTAGCTAGCACAGATACGCAGTATTTT. Amino acid sequence: CASSLASTDTQYF. The full variable domain, its missing parts supplied by reference TRBV7-9 and TRBJ2-3, is DTGVSQNPRHKITKRGQNVTFRCDPISEHNRLYWYRQTLGQGPEFLTYFQNEAQLEKSRLLSDRFSAERPKGSFSTLEIQRTEQGDSAMYLCASSLASTDTQYFGPGTRLTVL.

This chain links TRBV5-1 with TRBJ1-1; D unresolved. Between the trimmed V and J ends, which lost 0 bases and 0 bases, there was a span of 9 bases. The CDR3 loop spans 15 amino acids. The germline V gene encodes CDR1 SGHRS and CDR2 YFSETQ. The CDR3 spells CASSLENSMNTEAFF. CDR3 DNA sequence: TGCGCCAGCAGCTTGGAAAACAGCATGAACACTGAAGCTTTCTTT.